This T cell receptor beta chain stems from a study of shared clonotypes between healthy human individuals. General study results and limits: Four donors showed sharing of about 4.8% of naive CD4 clonotypes.

The material for each subset, its genomic DNA, was split evenly across several immunoSEQ plates. Each PCR replicate from the sorted subsets contained 150 to 200 ng DNA, which is 30,000 or so T cell genomes. The authors' processing: Junction-only sequences produced by ImmunoSEQ had no quality scores, so filtering differed. Data came from immunoSEQ multiplex PCR; TCRdb stores just in-frame clones and leaves some out. V and J calls and clone size come straight from that table; D and trimming were deduced from the DNA. This table holds more than 550,000 clones, about 91% found once. Naive CD8 cells lacked CD45RO and underwent positive selection for CCR7, leaving out terminally differentiated effector memory CD45RA+ cells. Germline CDR1 and CDR2: SNHLY and FYNNEI. V lost 8 bases to trimming and J lost 3 bases; unmatched junction nucleotides: 5. The CDR3 consists of 13 residues. Concerning this clone itself: No antigen is known for it.

This TCR came from a man in his thirties or forties in good health. The V and J genes are TRBV2 and TRBJ2-3; 7 nucleotides align to TRBD1. Material for sequencing was naive CD8+ T cells sorted from blood. CDR3 sequence reads: CASVGQATDTQYF. The CDR3 nucleotides read TGTGCCAGCGTTGGACAGGCTACAGATACGCAGTATTTT.